The source of this T cell receptor beta chain is a study of cytotoxic CD8 clonotypes in ibrutinib-treated CLL. The wider study: After a median of almost 70 months, roughly 15 patients stayed remitted and some twelve progressed; responses had been partial in some 25 and complete in 2.

This table comes from immunoSEQ multiplex PCR, and its TCRdb copy is limited to in-frame clones, with some not included. The sample lists approximately 340,000 clones; roughly 70% were seen once. The CDR3 covers 14 residues. The V gene's germline CDR1 is SGHRS and CDR2 YFSETQ. Trimming removed 3 bases from V and 6 bases from J, with 14 bases in between. V usage is TRBV5-1 and J usage is TRBJ2-3; D is possibly TRBD2 (6 bases). The clonotype originates from a human donor with chronic lymphocytic leukemia. Sequencing was performed on PBMCs, taken after 36 months of ibrutinib treatment. This chain's CDR3 is CASSWALAGDTQYF. CDR3 nucleotide sequence: TGCGCCAGCAGCTGGGCACTAGCAGGCGATACGCAGTATTTT.